The clone carrying this T cell receptor beta chain was detected ten times or more. The germline CDR1 and CDR2 sequences are SGHRS and YFSETQ. Trimming stripped 0 bases from V and 0 bases from J, with 15 bases between. CDR3 length equals 18 residues. The sample is drawn from a study of T-cell reconstitution after alpha-beta-depleted transplantation in children. The TCRbeta library was prepared with unique molecular identifiers. TCRdb re-called the PCR reads through MiXCR, storing one row per CDR3 protein. The repertoire holds over 200,000 distinct CDR3 sequences, with around 7.7% as singletons. This specimen consisted of PBMCs, mostly from graft donor cells, obtained 360 days after TCRalphabeta/CD19-depleted stem cell transplant. This receptor was taken from a male patient between 2 and 10 years old who had a stem cell transplant for acute myeloid leukemia, so the T cells may come from the graft donor. The chain recombines TRBV5-1 with TRBJ1-4, with D uncertain. This CDR3 reads CASSLEPTYTATNEKLFF. Written as DNA, the CDR3 is TGCGCCAGCAGCTTGGAGCCTACCTATACTGCAACTAATGAAAAACTGTTTTTT.